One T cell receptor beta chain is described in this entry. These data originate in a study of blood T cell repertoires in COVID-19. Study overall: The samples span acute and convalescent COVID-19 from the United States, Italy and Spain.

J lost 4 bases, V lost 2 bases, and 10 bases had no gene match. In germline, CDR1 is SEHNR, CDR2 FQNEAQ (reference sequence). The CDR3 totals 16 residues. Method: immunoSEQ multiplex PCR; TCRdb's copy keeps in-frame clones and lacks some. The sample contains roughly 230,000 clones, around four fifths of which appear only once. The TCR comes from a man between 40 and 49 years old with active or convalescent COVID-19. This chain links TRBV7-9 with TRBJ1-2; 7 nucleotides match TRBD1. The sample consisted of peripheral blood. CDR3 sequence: CASSLLPDRLVYGYTF. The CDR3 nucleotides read TGTGCCAGCAGCTTATTACCGGACAGGTTGGTCTATGGCTACACCTTC.